This TCR beta chain was obtained from a study of human T cells and chemical hapten exposure listed by TCRdb under 2021. The study in broad terms: The libraries were sequenced as a pool, and the TCR yield per sample differed mostly because of small variations in library volumes within the pool. The study tracked peripheral blood TCR repertoire changes in vivo during primary and secondary sensitization to the hapten diphenylcyclopropenone (DPC) in alopecia patients. Both TCR alpha and TCR beta chains were sequenced from each blood RNA sample.

Here is what the overall study found, with its caveats: Repeated subsampling changed both the strength of the expansion versus patch-test correlation and the threshold at which that correlation became significant. DPC sensitization did not change how many TCRs were above 1 in 1000 frequency, and no evidence was found of alterations in global repertoire structure.

The library was prepared using 5' RACE. Sequenced on an Illumina MiSeq. During library preparation, unique molecular identifiers were attached to individual cDNA molecules so that TCRs could be counted in a quantitative, reproducible way. For the original study's pipeline: A median of about 87,000 TCRs per sample was observed, with a range of roughly 23,224 to 750,000. V, J and CDR3 annotation of the TCR reads was carried out using the Decombinator software suite. Every sample was subsampled to the same number of TCRs (28,000) for the PS versus PT1 abundance plots. TCRs were defined as expanded if absent before sensitization and observed at least eight times at the 2-week time point. The raw public reads went through TCRdb reprocessing: fastp at Q25, MiXCR clone calling, in-frame beta chains kept. CDR3 protein sequences are deduplicated, and each keeps its most common genes and DNA. The V and J calls reflect TCRdb's pipeline rather than the authors' work. This sample is represented by about 81,000 distinct CDR3 sequences; about 7.7% of them were singletons. Of the sample, 2% to 2.5% falls within the top ten clones.

Deletion took 0 bases off V and 7 bases off J, with a span of 7 bases between the germline ends. Measured from the cysteine to the phenylalanine, the CDR3 is 14 residues long. This entry keeps only the CDR3 DNA: 42 bases, framed from base 1. In the germline V gene, CDR1 corresponds to SGHNT and CDR2 to YENEEA. This clonotype was recorded many times. Its binding antigen is unknown. There are no base qualities to consult, and no much larger clone falls within one base. Total RNA was extracted from unfractionated whole blood collected in Tempus Blood RNA tubes. As TCR sequencing controls, several healthy volunteers were used, with blood taken at day 0, 2 weeks and 6 weeks.

The receptor comes from a male donor in good health. The chain joins TRBV11-3 to TRBJ1-6; the D gene is perhaps TRBD1, from 5 matching bases. Read as DNA, the sequence is TGTGCCAGCAGCTTAGACAGGGTGAATTCACCCCTCCACTTT. This yields the protein CASSLDRVNSPLHF.